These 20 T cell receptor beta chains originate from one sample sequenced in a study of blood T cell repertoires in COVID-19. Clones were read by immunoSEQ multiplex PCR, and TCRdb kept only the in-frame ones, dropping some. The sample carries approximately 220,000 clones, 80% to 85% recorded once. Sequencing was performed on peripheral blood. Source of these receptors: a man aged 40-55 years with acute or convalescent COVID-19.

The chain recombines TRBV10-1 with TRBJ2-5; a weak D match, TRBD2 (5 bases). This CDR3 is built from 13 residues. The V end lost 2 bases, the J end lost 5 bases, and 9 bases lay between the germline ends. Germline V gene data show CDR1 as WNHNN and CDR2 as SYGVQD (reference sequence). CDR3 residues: CASSETRGETQYF. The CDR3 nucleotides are TGCGCCAGCAGTGAGACTAGAGGGGAGACCCAGTACTTC.

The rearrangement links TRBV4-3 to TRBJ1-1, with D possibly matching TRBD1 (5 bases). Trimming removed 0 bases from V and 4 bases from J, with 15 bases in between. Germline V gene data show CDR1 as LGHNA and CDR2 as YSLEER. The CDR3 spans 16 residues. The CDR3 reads CASSQDPGLQGTEAFF. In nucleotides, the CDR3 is TGCGCCAGCAGCCAAGATCCTGGCCTCCAGGGCACTGAAGCTTTCTTT.

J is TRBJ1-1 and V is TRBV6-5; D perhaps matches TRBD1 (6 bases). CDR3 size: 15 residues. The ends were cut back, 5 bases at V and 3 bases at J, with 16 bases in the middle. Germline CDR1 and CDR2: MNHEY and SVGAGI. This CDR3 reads CASSKSGVRYTEAFF. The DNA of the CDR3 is TGTGCCAGCAGTAAATCAGGGGTTAGGTACACTGAAGCTTTCTTT.

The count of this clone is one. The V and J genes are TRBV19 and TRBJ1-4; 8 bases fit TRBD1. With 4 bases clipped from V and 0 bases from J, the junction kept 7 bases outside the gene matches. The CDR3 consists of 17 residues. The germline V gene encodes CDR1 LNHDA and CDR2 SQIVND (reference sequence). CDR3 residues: CASSSWDRFATNEKLFF. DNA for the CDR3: TGTGCCAGTAGTAGTTGGGACAGGTTCGCAACTAATGAAAAACTGTTTTTT.

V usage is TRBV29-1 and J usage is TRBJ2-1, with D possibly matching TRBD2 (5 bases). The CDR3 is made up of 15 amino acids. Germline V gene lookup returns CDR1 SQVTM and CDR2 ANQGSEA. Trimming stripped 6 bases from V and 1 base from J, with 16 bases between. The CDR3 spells CSVKGEGISYNEQFF. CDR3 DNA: TGCAGCGTCAAGGGCGAGGGCATTTCCTACAATGAGCAGTTCTTC.

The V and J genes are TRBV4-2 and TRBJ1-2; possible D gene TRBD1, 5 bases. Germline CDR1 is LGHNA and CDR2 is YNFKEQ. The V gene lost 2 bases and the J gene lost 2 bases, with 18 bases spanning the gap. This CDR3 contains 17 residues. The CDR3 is CASSQFLQELRNYGYTF. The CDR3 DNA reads TGTGCCAGCAGCCAATTCCTACAGGAGCTTAGGAACTATGGCTACACCTTC.

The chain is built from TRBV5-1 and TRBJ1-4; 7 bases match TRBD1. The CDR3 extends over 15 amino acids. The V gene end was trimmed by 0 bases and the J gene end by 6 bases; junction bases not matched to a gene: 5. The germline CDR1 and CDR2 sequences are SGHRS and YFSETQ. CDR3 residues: CASSLVNRGDEKLFF. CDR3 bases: TGCGCCAGCAGCTTGGTAAACAGGGGAGATGAAAAACTGTTTTTT. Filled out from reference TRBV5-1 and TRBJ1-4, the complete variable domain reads KAGVTQTPRYLIKTRGQQVTLSCSPISGHRSVSWYQQTPGQGLQFLFEYFSETQRNKGNFPGRFSGRQFSNSRSEMNVSTLELGDSALYLCASSLVNRGDEKLFFGSGTQLSVL.

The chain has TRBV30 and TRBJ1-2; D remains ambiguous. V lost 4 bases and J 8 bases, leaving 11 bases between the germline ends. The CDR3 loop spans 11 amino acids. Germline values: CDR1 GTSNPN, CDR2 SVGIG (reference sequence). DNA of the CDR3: TGTGCCTGGACCGAACTCCGGGGCTACACCTTC. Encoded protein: CAWTELRGYTF.

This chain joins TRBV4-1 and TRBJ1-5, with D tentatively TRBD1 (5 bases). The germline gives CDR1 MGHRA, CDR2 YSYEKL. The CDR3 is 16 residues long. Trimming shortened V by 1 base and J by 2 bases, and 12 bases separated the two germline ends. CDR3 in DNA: TGCGCCAGCAGCCAAGTGGGGGGAAAGCGCAATCAGCCCCAGCATTTT. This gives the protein CASSQVGGKRNQPQHF.

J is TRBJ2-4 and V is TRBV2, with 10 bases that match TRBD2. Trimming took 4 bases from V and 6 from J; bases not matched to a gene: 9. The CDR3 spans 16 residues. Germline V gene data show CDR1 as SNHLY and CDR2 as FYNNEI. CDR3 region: CASSVGLAGDRNIQYF. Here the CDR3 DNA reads TGTGCCAGCAGTGTGGGTCTAGCGGGAGACAGAAACATTCAGTACTTC.

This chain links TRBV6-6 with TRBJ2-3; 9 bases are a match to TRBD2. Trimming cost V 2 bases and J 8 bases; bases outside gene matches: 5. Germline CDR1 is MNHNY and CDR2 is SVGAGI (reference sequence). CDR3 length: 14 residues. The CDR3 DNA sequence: TGTGCCAGCAGTTACGGCGGGAGGGCCGCTACGCAGTATTTT. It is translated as CASSYGGRAATQYF.

CDR3 sequence reads: CASRRRSPGLAGEGSYNEQFF. The CDR3 bases are TGTGCAAGTCGCCGACGATCGCCGGGACTAGCGGGAGAGGGCTCCTACAATGAGCAGTTCTTC. The chain uses TRBV12-2 and TRBJ2-1; the table's D call of TRBD2 was not tested on the DNA. TRBV12-2 represents a pseudogene. CDR3 length: 21 amino acids.

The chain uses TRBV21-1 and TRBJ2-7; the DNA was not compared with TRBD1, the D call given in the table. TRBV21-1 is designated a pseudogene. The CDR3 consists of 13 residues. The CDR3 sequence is CASSKPTVYEQYF. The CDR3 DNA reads TGTGCCAGCAGCAAACCAACAGTCTACGAGCAGTACTTC.

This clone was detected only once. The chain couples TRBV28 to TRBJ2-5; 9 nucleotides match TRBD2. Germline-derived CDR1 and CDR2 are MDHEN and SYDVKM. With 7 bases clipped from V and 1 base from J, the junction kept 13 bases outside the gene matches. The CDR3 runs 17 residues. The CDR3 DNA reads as TGTGCCAGCACCCCCCGGGGTAGCGGGAGAGGCCAAGAGACCCAGTACTTC. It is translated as CASTPRGSGRGQETQYF.

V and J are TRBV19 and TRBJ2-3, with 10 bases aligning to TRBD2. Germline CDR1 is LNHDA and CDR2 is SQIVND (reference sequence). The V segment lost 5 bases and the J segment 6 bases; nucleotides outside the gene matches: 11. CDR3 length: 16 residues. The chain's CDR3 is CASSLPGTSEFDTQYF. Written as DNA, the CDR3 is TGTGCCAGTAGTCTACCCGGGACTAGCGAATTTGATACGCAGTATTTT.

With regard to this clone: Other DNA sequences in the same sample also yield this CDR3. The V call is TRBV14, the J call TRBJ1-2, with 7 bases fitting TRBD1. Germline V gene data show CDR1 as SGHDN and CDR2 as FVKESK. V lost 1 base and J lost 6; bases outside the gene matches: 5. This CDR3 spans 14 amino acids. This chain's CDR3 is CASSQVRQGDGYTF. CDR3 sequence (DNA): TGTGCCAGCAGCCAAGTGCGGCAGGGGGATGGCTACACCTTC.

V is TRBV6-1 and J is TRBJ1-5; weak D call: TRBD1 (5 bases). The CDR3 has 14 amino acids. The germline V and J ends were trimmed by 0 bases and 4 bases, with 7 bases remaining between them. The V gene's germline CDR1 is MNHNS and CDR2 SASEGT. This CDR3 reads CASSEADTNQPQHF. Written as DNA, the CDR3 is TGTGCCAGCAGTGAAGCGGACACAAATCAGCCCCAGCATTTT.

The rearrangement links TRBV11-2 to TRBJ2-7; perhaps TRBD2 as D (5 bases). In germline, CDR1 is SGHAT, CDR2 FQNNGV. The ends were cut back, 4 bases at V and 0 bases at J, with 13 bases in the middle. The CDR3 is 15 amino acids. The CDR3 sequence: CASSSTRRSSYEQYF. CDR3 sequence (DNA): TGTGCCAGCAGCTCCACTAGGCGTAGCTCCTACGAGCAGTACTTC.

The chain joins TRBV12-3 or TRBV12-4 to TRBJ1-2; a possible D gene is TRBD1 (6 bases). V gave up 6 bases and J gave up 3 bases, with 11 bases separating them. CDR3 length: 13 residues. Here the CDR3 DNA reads TGTGCCAGCAGCCTCAGGGGTGACTATGGCTACACCTTC. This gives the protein CASSLRGDYGYTF.

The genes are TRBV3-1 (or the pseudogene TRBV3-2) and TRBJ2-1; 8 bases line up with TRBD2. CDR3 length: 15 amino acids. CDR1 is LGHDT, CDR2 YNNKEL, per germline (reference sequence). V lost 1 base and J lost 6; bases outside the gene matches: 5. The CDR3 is CASSQVRLARNEQFF. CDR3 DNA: TGTGCCAGCAGCCAAGTAAGACTAGCGCGCAATGAGCAGTTCTTC.